This TCR beta chain was obtained from a study of blood T cell repertoires in COVID-19. The wider study: PBMCs, B-cell-depleted T cells, or T cells provided the cDNA or gDNA that made up the material.

Source study methods: Reference gene primer amplification in the assay estimated nucleated cell counts. Method: immunoSEQ multiplex PCR; TCRdb's copy keeps in-frame clones and lacks some. That table is the source of V, J and clone size, and D and trimming were worked out from the DNA. The sample comprises 100,000 to 150,000 clones, approximately 88% of which are singletons, and about 7.3% rests with the top ten. This clone was counted once. Other nucleotide sequences from this sample produce the same CDR3. The source of this sequence is a man in his forties or fifties with acute or convalescent COVID-19. The sequenced sample consisted of peripheral blood.

CDR3 sequence reads: CASRLTTATNEKLFF. DNA for the CDR3: TGTGCCAGCAGGCTAACGACAGCAACTAATGAAAAACTGTTTTTT. The rearrangement joins TRBV2 to TRBJ1-4; possible D gene TRBD1, 5 bases. The V gene's germline CDR1 is SNHLY and CDR2 FYNNEI. V lost 6 bases to trimming and J lost 0 bases, with 11 bases between them. The CDR3 runs 15 residues.